This TCR beta chain was captured in a study of blood T cell repertoires in COVID-19. Study as a whole: Donors in the United States, Italy and Spain gave samples during acute or convalescent COVID-19. Sources were T cells, B-cell-depleted T cells, or PBMCs; the material itself was cDNA or gDNA.

This clone has only one observation. As handled by the study authors: Amplified reference gene primers provided the basis for estimating nucleated cell counts. Sequenced by immunoSEQ multiplex PCR; TCRdb stores in-frame clones only, minus some. V and J calls and clone size follow that table, whereas D and trimming were derived from the DNA. The repertoire holds over 90,000 clones, roughly 87% seen once, with 2% in the top ten. The V gene's germline CDR1 is SGHDT and CDR2 YYEEEE. The V and J ends lost 0 bases and 1 base respectively, with 9 bases between them. The length of the CDR3 is 15 residues. The source is a middle-aged man with active COVID-19. The V call is TRBV5-6, the J call TRBJ2-3; possible D gene TRBD2, 6 bases. The sequencing input was peripheral blood. The CDR3 DNA is TGTGCCAGCAGCTTGGGTAGCGGTCGCACAGATACGCAGTATTTT. As protein: CASSLGSGRTDTQYF.